This TCR beta chain was retrieved from a study of T cells after yellow fever vaccination. Study conclusions and caveats: Clonotypes shared by both compartments, CD4 and CD8, made up a small share. Reappearance after the booster was seen for most primary-vaccination clones, at roughly 96% CD4 and 75% to 90% CD8. There was a possibility that FACS-sorted repertoires contained abundant clonotypes contaminating from the bulk population.

There are a few counts of this clonotype. The antigen is not known. TCRdb re-derived calls from the 5' RACE reads in MiXCR, one entry per CDR3 protein. The data hold 120,000 or so distinct CDR3 sequences, with roughly 15% observed a single time. Here the sequenced sample was CD8+ T cells sorted from PBMCs, taken 5 days after the yellow fever booster vaccination. This receptor was identified in a man aged 18 to 30 who received the YFV17D yellow fever vaccine.

In DNA form, the CDR3 reads TGCAGTGCTAGAGTGCGGGGGGGCTACAATGAGCAGTTCTTC. Translated, it gives CSARVRGGYNEQFF. This chain uses TRBV20-1 with TRBJ2-1, with 9 bases aligning to TRBD2. V shed 1 base and J 3 bases; nucleotides not matched to a gene: 1. The CDR3 is 14 amino acids. The V gene's germline CDR1 is DFQATT and CDR2 SNEGSKA (reference sequence).